This TCR beta chain came from a study of T cell responses to AZD1222 COVID-19 vaccine. Profiled with immunoSEQ multiplex PCR; TCRdb holds only in-frame clones, not every one. The sample lists some 200,000 clones; approximately 95% were seen once. Concerning this clone: The antigen remains unidentified.

This CDR3 is 15 amino acids long. The V gene end was trimmed by 5 bases and the J gene end by 3 bases; junction bases not matched to a gene: 5. Per germline, CDR1 SGHAT and CDR2 FQNNGV. Whole-study findings and limits: Recipients of two AZD1222 doses showed rising Spike-specific TCR breadth and depth.

This TCR derives from an adult in good health. The sequencing used peripheral blood, collected on day 0 of AZD1222 vaccination. The V and J genes are TRBV11-2 and TRBJ1-3, with 9 positions matching TRBD1. The CDR3 here is CASSMGQGIGNTIYF. The CDR3 DNA follows: TGTGCCAGCAGCATGGGACAGGGCATTGGAAACACCATATATTTT.